A selection of T cell receptor beta chains follows, all from one sample in a study of Ad26.COV2.S vaccination and SARS-CoV-2 variants. Measured with immunoSEQ multiplex PCR; TCRdb has only the in-frame clones, and not every one. The sample records around 140,000 clones, 75% to 90% being singletons. The input for sequencing was peripheral blood, taken after recovery from COVID-19. The receptors shown here come from a human donor who had recovered from COVID-19. The CDR3 runs from the conserved cysteine through the conserved F or W. The order of the fields is D gene, V gene, J gene, clone size, CDR3 protein, CDR3 DNA. The D gene is left open where the match is weak. Size is stated for part of the rows, as once, few or many counts, or as a class when the clone is expanded.

TRBD2	TRBV11-2	TRBJ2-3	once	CASSFSGGTRSTDTQYF	TGTGCCAGCAGCTTCAGCGGGGGCACCCGAAGCACAGATACGCAGTATTTT
-	TRBV16	TRBJ2-1	-	CASSQSATHNEQFF	TGTGCCAGCAGCCAATCCGCAACCCACAATGAGCAGTTCTTC
-	TRBV4-3	TRBJ1-1	-	CASSQERGGGTEAFF	TGCGCCAGCAGCCAAGAGCGAGGAGGGGGCACTGAAGCTTTCTTT
-	TRBV19	TRBJ1-5	-	CASRSQDVQPQHF	TGTGCCAGTAGGAGCCAGGACGTTCAGCCCCAGCATTTT
-	TRBV5-1	TRBJ2-7	once	CASSLLGYYEQYF	TGCGCCAGCAGCTTGCTGGGTTACTACGAGCAGTACTTC
-	TRBV4-3	TRBJ1-2	-	CASSQDRPPNFYGYTF	TGCGCCAGCAGCCAAGATAGGCCGCCCAACTTCTATGGCTACACCTTC
-	TRBV5-1	TRBJ2-5	-	CASSLRRTIQETQYF	TGCGCCAGCAGCTTGCGGAGGACGATACAAGAGACCCAGTACTTC
-	TRBV21-1	TRBJ1-2	-	CASSNQGRPSDYGYTF	TGTGCCAGCAGCAACCAGGGACGCCCCTCTGACTATGGCTACACCTTC
-	TRBV19	TRBJ1-1	-	CASSIGSTEAFF	TGTGCCAGTAGTATAGGGTCCACTGAAGCTTTCTTT
TRBD1	TRBV6-6	TRBJ1-5	-	CATATGYQPQHF	TGTGCCACCGCGACAGGGTATCAGCCCCAGCATTTT
-	TRBV6-2/TRBV6-3	TRBJ2-1	-	CASSYSQYNEQFF	TGTGCCAGCAGTTACTCGCAGTACAATGAGCAGTTCTTC
-	TRBV28	TRBJ2-7	-	CASRPTGSSYEQYF	TGTGCCAGCAGACCTACAGGATCGAGCTACGAGCAGTACTTC
-	TRBV7-8	TRBJ2-7	few	CASSFPGRSSYEQYF	TGTGCCAGCAGCTTCCCAGGAAGAAGCTCCTACGAGCAGTACTTC
-	TRBV3-1/TRBV3-2	TRBJ1-4	-	CASSLANGRRPSRNEKLFF	TGTGCCAGCAGCCTCGCCAATGGTCGGAGGCCTTCACGGAATGAAAAACTGTTTTTT
-	TRBV6-5	TRBJ2-4	-	CASSYSPGWNIQYF	TGTGCCAGCAGTTACTCTCCAGGGTGGAACATTCAGTACTTC
TRBD2	TRBV6-1	TRBJ2-1	-	CASSDSWSGLAEQFF	TGTGCCAGCAGTGATAGCTGGTCGGGACTAGCAGAGCAGTTCTTC
-	TRBV19	TRBJ1-4	-	CASSPGRDGNEKLFF	TGTGCCAGTAGTCCCGGGCGAGACGGAAATGAAAAACTGTTTTTT
-	TRBV5-1	TRBJ2-7	many	CASSLGQSSYEQYF	TGCGCCAGCAGCTTGGGGCAGAGCTCCTACGAGCAGTACTTC
-	TRBV18	TRBJ2-1	-	CASSPYTGTQDNEQFF	TGTGCCAGCTCACCATACACCGGGACGCAAGACAATGAGCAGTTCTTC
-	TRBV3-1/TRBV3-2	TRBJ1-2	-	CASSLAAVNYGYTF	TGTGCCAGCAGCCTAGCAGCGGTTAACTATGGCTACACCTTC
-	TRBV11-3	TRBJ2-7	-	CASSPRTFSFDYEQYF	TGTGCCAGCAGCCCCCGGACATTCAGTTTTGACTACGAGCAGTACTTC
TRBD2	TRBV20-1	TRBJ2-2	-	CSASPSGNTGELFF	TGCAGTGCTAGTCCTAGCGGCAACACCGGGGAGCTGTTTTTT
TRBD1	TRBV7-2	TRBJ2-5	-	CASSLARTGEETQYF	TGTGCCAGCAGCTTAGCGAGGACAGGGGAAGAGACCCAGTACTTC
TRBD1	TRBV30	TRBJ2-7	-	CAWSEGTGGDEQYF	TGTGCCTGGAGTGAAGGGACAGGGGGGGACGAGCAGTACTTC
-	TRBV6-5	TRBJ1-1	-	CASSYVYRNTEAFF	TGTGCCAGCAGTTACGTTTACAGAAACACTGAAGCTTTCTTT
TRBD1	TRBV29-1	TRBJ2-5	-	CSFRQGETQYF	TGCAGCTTTAGACAGGGAGAGACCCAGTACTTC
-	TRBV28	TRBJ1-1	-	CASSLPDNTEAFF	TGTGCCAGCAGTTTACCTGATAACACTGAAGCTTTCTTT
TRBD1	TRBV28	TRBJ1-2	-	CASRSGTGNYGYTF	TGTGCCAGCAGGTCCGGGACAGGGAACTATGGCTACACCTTC
-	TRBV16	TRBJ1-5	-	CASSQWGQPQHF	TGTGCCAGCAGCCAATGGGGTCAGCCCCAGCATTTT
-	TRBV5-4	TRBJ2-3	-	CASSLRSSRTDTQYF	TGTGCCAGCAGTTTGAGGTCCAGCCGGACAGATACGCAGTATTTT
-	TRBV28	TRBJ2-7	-	CASSFGVKLYEQYF	TGTGCCAGCAGTTTCGGCGTAAAACTCTACGAGCAGTACTTC
-	TRBV14	TRBJ2-2	-	CASSLQGGYTGELFF	TGTGCCAGCAGCCTTCAGGGCGGTTACACCGGGGAGCTGTTTTTT
-	TRBV7-8	TRBJ1-5	-	CASSVGGVNQPQHF	TGTGCCAGCAGCGTGGGGGGGGTCAATCAGCCCCAGCATTTT
-	TRBV5-1	TRBJ1-3	-	CASSLETLGSGNTIYF	TGCGCCAGCAGCTTGGAGACACTAGGCTCTGGAAACACCATATATTTT
-	TRBV6-2/TRBV6-3	TRBJ2-3	-	CASSYHTDTQYF	TGTGCCAGCAGTTACCACACAGATACGCAGTATTTT
-	TRBV19	TRBJ2-7	-	CASSTGATYEQYF	TGTGCCAGTAGTACGGGGGCAACCTACGAGCAGTACTTC
TRBD1	TRBV4-1	TRBJ2-6	once	CASSQVGGEFTGANVLTF	TGCGCCAGCAGCCAAGTAGGGGGCGAATTTACTGGGGCCAACGTCCTGACTTTC
TRBD1	TRBV28	TRBJ1-6	few	CASSSRQGRNSPLHF	TGTGCCAGCAGTAGTAGACAGGGGCGGAATTCACCCCTCCACTTT
-	TRBV2	TRBJ1-6	-	CASSKTGQSSPLHF	TGTGCCAGCAGTAAGACGGGCCAGTCTTCACCCCTCCACTTT